This TCR beta chain was sequenced during a study of cytomegalovirus exposure and HLA in healthy donors. Background on the study: The 95 to 150 validation repertoires were produced on the same platform as the 500 to 800 repertoires of the first cohort. This was reported in a later analysis. Study-level results: Reports showed the classifier diagnosing cytomegalovirus status with high specificity and sensitivity. According to the study, some 160 TCR beta chains were cytomegalovirus-associated. First-cohort TCR clusters were later found to tend to co-occur in the 120 validation repertoires.

TCRdb's table, derived via immunoSEQ multiplex PCR, lists solely in-frame clones and lacks some. The repertoire includes over 200,000 clones, around 90% of them detected once, and 2.5% to 3.5% sits in the top ten. Trimming cost V 6 bases and J 3 bases, with 18 bases left between them. CDR1 and CDR2 from the germline V gene are MDHEN and SYDVKM. The CDR3 is made up of 15 amino acids. As to this clone: Its target is not known.

Sequencing was performed on PBMCs. V gene TRBV28 combines with J gene TRBJ2-7; no clear D. The TCR was taken from a woman under 30 in good health and CMV-seronegative. The CDR3 DNA sequence: TGTGCCAGCAGAGCTCCAAATTCCGACTTCTACGAGCAGTACTTC. Translating gives CASRAPNSDFYEQYF.